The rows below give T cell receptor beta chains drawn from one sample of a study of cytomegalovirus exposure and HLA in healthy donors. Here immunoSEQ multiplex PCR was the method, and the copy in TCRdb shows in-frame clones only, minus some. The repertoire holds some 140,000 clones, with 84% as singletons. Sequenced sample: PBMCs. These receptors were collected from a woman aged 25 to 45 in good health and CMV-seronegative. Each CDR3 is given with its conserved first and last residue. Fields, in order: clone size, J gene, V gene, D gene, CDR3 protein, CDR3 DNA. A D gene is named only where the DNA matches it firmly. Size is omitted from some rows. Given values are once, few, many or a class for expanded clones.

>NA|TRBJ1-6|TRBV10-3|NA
CAISESGEGSPLHF
TGTGCCATCAGTGAGTCAGGGGAAGGGTCACCCCTCCACTTT
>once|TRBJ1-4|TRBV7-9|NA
CASSFGKEAGKLFF
TGTGCCAGCAGCTTCGGAAAAGAGGCGGGAAAACTGTTTTTT
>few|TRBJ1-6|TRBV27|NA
CASSFTLKYSPLHF
TGTGCCAGCAGTTTTACTCTGAAGTATTCACCCCTCCACTTT
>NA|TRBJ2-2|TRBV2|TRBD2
CASSGGALSTGELFF
TGTGCCAGTAGCGGGGGGGCCCTTAGTACCGGGGAGCTGTTTTTT
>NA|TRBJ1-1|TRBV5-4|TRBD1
CASSFDRGNTEAFF
TGTGCCAGCAGCTTTGACAGGGGAAACACTGAAGCTTTCTTT
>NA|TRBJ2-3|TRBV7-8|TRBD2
CASRPQSAGGVTDTQYF
TGTGCCAGCAGACCCCAATCTGCGGGGGGGGTGACAGATACGCAGTATTTT
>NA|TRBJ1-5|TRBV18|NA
CASSRERGNSNQPQHF
TGTGCCAGCTCACGGGAGAGGGGGAATAGCAATCAGCCCCAGCATTTT
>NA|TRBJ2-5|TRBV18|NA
CASSVKRQETQYF
TGTGCCAGCTCAGTAAAGAGGCAAGAGACCCAGTACTTC
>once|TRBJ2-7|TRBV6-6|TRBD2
CASSKGLAESYEQYF
TGTGCCAGCAGTAAGGGACTAGCGGAGTCCTACGAGCAGTACTTC
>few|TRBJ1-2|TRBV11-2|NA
CASSRTQGDYYGYTF
TGTGCCAGCAGTCGGACACAAGGGGACTACTATGGCTACACCTTC
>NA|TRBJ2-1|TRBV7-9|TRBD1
CASSLGAGGPNEQFF
TGTGCCAGCAGCTTAGGGGCAGGGGGCCCCAATGAGCAGTTCTTC
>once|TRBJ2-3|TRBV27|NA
CASSWRSTDTQYF
TGTGCCAGCAGTTGGCGGAGCACAGATACGCAGTATTTT
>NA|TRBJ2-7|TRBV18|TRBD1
CASSPGTGASYEQYF
TGTGCCAGCTCACCCGGGACAGGAGCTTCCTACGAGCAGTACTTC
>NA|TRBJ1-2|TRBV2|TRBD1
CASSGTGGVSGGYTF
TGTGCCAGCAGTGGGACAGGGGGCGTATCTGGCGGCTACACCTTC
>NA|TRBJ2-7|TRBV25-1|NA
CARVRQTSYEQYF
TGTGCCAGGGTTCGACAGACCAGCTACGAGCAGTACTTC
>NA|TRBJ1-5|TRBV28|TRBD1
CASIPGRTGRNQPQHF
TGTGCCAGCATCCCAGGAAGGACAGGGCGTAATCAGCCCCAGCATTTT
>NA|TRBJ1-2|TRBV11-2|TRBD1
CASSSGGNYGYTF
TGTGCCAGCAGCTCAGGGGGCAACTATGGCTACACCTTC
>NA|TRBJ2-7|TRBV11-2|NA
CASSKDTLSYEQYF
TGTGCCAGCAGTAAAGACACCCTATCCTACGAGCAGTACTTC
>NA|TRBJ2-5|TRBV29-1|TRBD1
CSVTRGLGETQYF
TGCAGCGTTACCAGGGGGCTTGGCGAGACCCAGTACTTC
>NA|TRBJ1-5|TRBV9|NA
CASSVGPGGNQPQHF
TGTGCCAGCAGCGTAGGACCTGGGGGGAATCAGCCCCAGCATTTT
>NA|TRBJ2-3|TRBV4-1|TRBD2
CASSQVISGGTDTQYF
TGCGCCAGCAGCCAAGTTATTAGCGGGGGAACAGATACGCAGTATTTT
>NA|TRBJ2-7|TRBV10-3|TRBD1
CAISERASGQGMGEQYF
TGTGCCATCAGTGAGAGGGCTTCGGGACAGGGTATGGGGGAGCAGTACTTC
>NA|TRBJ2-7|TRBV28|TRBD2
CASRSSGGPTYEQYF
TGTGCCAGCCGCTCTAGCGGGGGGCCGACCTACGAGCAGTACTTC
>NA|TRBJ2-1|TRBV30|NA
CAWSVRDNEQFF
TGTGCCTGGAGTGTACGGGACAATGAGCAGTTCTTC
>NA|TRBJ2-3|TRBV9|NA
CASSAALLGGQYF
TGTGCCAGCAGCGCCGCCCTACTCGGGGGGCAGTATTTT
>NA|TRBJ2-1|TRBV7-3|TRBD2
CASSLTTRGGEQFF
TGTGCCAGCAGCTTAACGACGCGGGGGGGAGAGCAGTTCTTC
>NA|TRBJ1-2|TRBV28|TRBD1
CASSPTLGQGAFGYTF
TGTGCCAGCAGTCCGACTCTCGGACAGGGAGCTTTTGGCTACACCTTC
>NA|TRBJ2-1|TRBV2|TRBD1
CASSVTDRGQSEQFF
TGTGCCAGCAGTGTAACAGACAGGGGGCAAAGTGAGCAGTTCTTC
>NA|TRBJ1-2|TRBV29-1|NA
CSVEAPFSYTF
TGCAGCGTTGAAGCCCCCTTTAGCTACACCTTC
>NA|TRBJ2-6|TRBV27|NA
CASSLSWSANVLTF
TGTGCCAGCAGTTTGTCTTGGAGTGCCAACGTCCTGACTTTC
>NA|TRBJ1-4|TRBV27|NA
CASREYGTNEKLFF
TGTGCCAGCAGGGAGTACGGAACTAATGAAAAACTGTTTTTT
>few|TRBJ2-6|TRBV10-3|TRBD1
CAVQPGQDSGANVLTF
TGTGCCGTACAACCGGGACAGGACTCTGGGGCCAACGTCCTGACTTTC
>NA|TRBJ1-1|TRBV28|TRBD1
CASGTGGSEAFF
TGTGCCAGCGGGACAGGGGGCTCTGAAGCTTTCTTT
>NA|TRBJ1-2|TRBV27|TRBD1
CASSRGTGGGYTF
TGTGCCAGCAGTCGCGGGACAGGGGGTGGCTACACCTTC
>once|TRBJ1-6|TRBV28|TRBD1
CASTSTGINSPLHF
TGTGCCAGCACCTCGACAGGGATTAATTCACCCCTCCACTTT
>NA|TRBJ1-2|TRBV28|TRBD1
CASSGDRVYGYTF
TGTGCCAGCAGCGGGGACAGAGTCTATGGCTACACCTTC
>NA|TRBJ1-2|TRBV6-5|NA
CASSYSGAYYGYTF
TGTGCCAGCAGTTACTCAGGGGCCTACTATGGCTACACCTTC
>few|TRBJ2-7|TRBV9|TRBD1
CASSVGGGLYEQYF
TGTGCCAGCAGCGTAGGAGGGGGCCTCTACGAGCAGTACTTC
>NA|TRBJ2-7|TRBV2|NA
CASSRWRVAYEQYF
TGTGCCAGCAGCCGCTGGAGGGTCGCCTACGAGCAGTACTTC
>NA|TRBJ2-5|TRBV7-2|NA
CASSLVPGKETQYF
TGTGCCAGCAGCTTAGTTCCGGGAAAAGAGACCCAGTACTTC
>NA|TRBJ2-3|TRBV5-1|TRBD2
CASSYWTSGTDTQYF
TGCGCCAGCAGCTACTGGACTAGCGGCACAGATACGCAGTATTTT
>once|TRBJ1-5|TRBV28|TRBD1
CASRRAGGGNQPQHF
TGTGCCAGCAGACGAGCAGGGGGTGGCAATCAGCCCCAGCATTTT
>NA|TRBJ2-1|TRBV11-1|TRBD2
CASSLYGGADNEQFF
TGTGCCAGCAGCTTATACGGGGGGGCAGACAATGAGCAGTTCTTC